The 30 T cell receptor beta chains listed next were all sequenced from one sample in a study of cytomegalovirus exposure and HLA in healthy donors. The PCR used 60 Vbeta and 13 Jbeta primers. Method: immunoSEQ multiplex PCR; TCRdb's copy keeps in-frame clones and lacks some. The sample includes 130,000 to 150,000 clones, roughly 80% seen only once; the top ten take under 3.5%. The sequenced sample was PBMCs. The origin of the receptors is a woman aged 25 to 39 in good health and CMV-seronegative.

The rearrangement links TRBV2 to TRBJ2-3, with D perhaps TRBD1 (5 bases). The CDR3 consists of 15 residues. V was trimmed by 3 bases and J by 3 bases, leaving 13 bases between them. Germline lookup yields CDR1 SNHLY and CDR2 FYNNEI. CDR3 bases: TGTGCCAGCAGTGACAGGGCTAAGGGGACAGATACGCAGTATTTT. It translates to CASSDRAKGTDTQYF.

Comment on this clone: Distinct nucleotide sequences in the sample also encode this CDR3. This chain connects TRBV2 to TRBJ2-7; the D gene is possibly TRBD1 (5 bases). The V end lost 4 bases, the J end lost 0 bases, and 7 bases lay between the germline ends. From germline, CDR1 is SNHLY and CDR2 FYNNEI. The CDR3 extends over 13 amino acids. DNA of the CDR3: TGTGCCAGCAGTGGACAGCTCTCCTACGAGCAGTACTTC. Translation: CASSGQLSYEQYF.

The V and J genes are TRBV10-3 and TRBJ2-5, with 9 bases lining up with TRBD2. Near its end, the DNA agrees better with TRBJ2-7, so the J call may be wrong. Germline V lookup: CDR1 ENHRY, CDR2 SYGVKD. This CDR3 contains 16 residues. The CDR3 DNA follows: TGTGCCATCAGTGATTCCGCGGGGGGGGGAAACTACGAGCAGTACTTC. Protein product: CAISDSAGGGNYEQYF.

The J gene is TRBJ1-1, the V gene TRBV4-1, with a tentative D call TRBD1 (6 bases). The CDR3 extends over 16 amino acids. CDR1 and CDR2 (germline): MGHRA, YSYEKL. V lost 0 bases and J lost 1, with 12 bases in between. The CDR3 is CASSQEFSGQNTEAFF. The CDR3 DNA follows: TGCGCCAGCAGCCAAGAGTTCTCGGGACAGAACACTGAAGCTTTCTTT.

This clone was seen only once. This sequence joins TRBV11-2 and TRBJ1-1; tentative D call: TRBD1 (6 bases). Trimming pared 7 bases from V and 5 bases from J, leaving 20 bases between. Germline CDR1 SGHAT, CDR2 FQNNGV. This CDR3 contains 15 residues. DNA of the CDR3: TGTGCCAGCATCACGAACCGGGGGGCACCAACTGAAGCTTTCTTT. It codes for CASITNRGAPTEAFF.

Only a few counts were recorded for this clone. The chain recombines TRBV2 with TRBJ1-1; D ambiguous. The length of the CDR3 is 14 residues. The germline V and J ends were trimmed by 4 bases and 1 base, with 10 bases remaining between them. CDR1 is SNHLY, CDR2 FYNNEI, per germline. CDR3 loop: CASSAGGANTEAFF. CDR3 in DNA: TGTGCCAGCAGTGCCGGAGGAGCGAACACTGAAGCTTTCTTT.

V gene TRBV7-2 combines with J gene TRBJ1-2, with TRBD1 matching over 8 bases. CDR1 and CDR2 (germline): SGHTA, FQGNSA. This CDR3 comprises 14 residues. The junction had 6 bases not matched to a gene; V was cut back by 4 bases and J by 5 bases. CDR3 sequence (DNA): TGTGCCAGCAGCTCTGAGACAGGGGATTATGGCTACACCTTC. Protein product: CASSSETGDYGYTF.

V is TRBV18 and J is TRBJ2-1; 13 nucleotides align to TRBD2. V gave up 3 bases and J gave up 0 bases; unmatched junction bases: 8. Germline V CDR1 and CDR2: KGHSH, LQKENI. The length of the CDR3 is 19 residues. The CDR3 nucleotides read TGTGCCAGCTCACCCACTAGCGGGGGGGCCCCTAGCTCCTACAATGAGCAGTTCTTC. It yields the protein CASSPTSGGAPSSYNEQFF.

The DNA of the CDR3 is TGTGCCAGCTCAGGGGACAGGGGGCTCGATACGCAGTATTTT. Translated, it gives CASSGDRGLDTQYF. The rearrangement links TRBV18 to TRBJ2-3; 12 bases line up with TRBD1. The CDR3 is 14 residues long. Germline V gives CDR1 KGHSH, CDR2 LQKENI. Trimming took 5 bases from V and 6 from J; bases not matched to a gene: 3.

The rearrangement uses TRBV18 and TRBJ1-3, with D possibly TRBD1 on 6 matching bases. Germline V lookup: CDR1 KGHSH, CDR2 LQKENI. The V end was cut by 3 bases, the J end by 3 bases, with 15 bases between. The CDR3 has 16 residues. CDR3 coding DNA: TGTGCCAGCTCACCGAGACAGGCGAAGTATGGAAACACCATATATTTT. As protein: CASSPRQAKYGNTIYF.

The V gene is TRBV7-8, the J gene TRBJ2-2, with TRBD2 matching 8 bases. The CDR3 consists of 18 residues. CDR1 and CDR2 (germline): SGHVS, FQNEAQ. V lost 0 bases and J lost 5; bases outside the gene matches: 11. The DNA for the CDR3 is TGTGCCAGCAGCTTAGCGGTCAAGCGGGAGACGGAAACCGGGGAGCTGTTTTTT. This sequence encodes CASSLAVKRETETGELFF.

The chain has TRBV5-1 and TRBJ2-1, with 7 nucleotides matching TRBD2. V shed 0 bases and J 7 bases; nucleotides not matched to a gene: 4. The CDR3 totals 14 residues. The germline gives CDR1 SGHRS, CDR2 YFSETQ. This CDR3 reads CASSLEVGRNEQFF. The CDR3 DNA is TGCGCCAGCAGCTTGGAGGTCGGGAGGAATGAGCAGTTCTTC. Drawing the rest from reference TRBV5-1 and TRBJ2-1, the complete variable domain is KAGVTQTPRYLIKTRGQQVTLSCSPISGHRSVSWYQQTPGQGLQFLFEYFSETQRNKGNFPGRFSGRQFSNSRSEMNVSTLELGDSALYLCASSLEVGRNEQFFGPGTRLTVL.

The chain couples TRBV6-1 to TRBJ1-3; no clear D gene. Germline CDR1 is MNHNS and CDR2 is SASEGT. V was pared by 1 base and J by 0 bases, with 10 bases between. The CDR3 loop spans 16 amino acids. CDR3 in amino acids: CASSEESPLSGNTIYF. CDR3 coding DNA: TGTGCCAGCAGTGAAGAGAGCCCGCTCTCTGGAAACACCATATATTTT.

This rearrangement joins TRBV4-2 to TRBJ1-2; a possible D gene is TRBD1 (6 bases). This CDR3 comprises 15 residues. The V gene's germline CDR1 is LGHNA and CDR2 YNFKEQ. V was trimmed by 0 bases and J by 4 bases, leaving 12 bases between them. The CDR3 region is CASSQDRARGYGYTF. DNA of the CDR3: TGTGCCAGCAGCCAAGATCGTGCCAGGGGCTATGGCTACACCTTC.

This clone was detected only once. The rearrangement uses TRBV10-1 and TRBJ2-7, with 8 bases that match TRBD1. J lost 7 bases, V lost 2 bases, and 7 bases had no gene match. In germline, CDR1 is WNHNN, CDR2 SYGVQD (reference sequence). This CDR3 has 14 amino acids. Here the CDR3 DNA reads TGCGCCAGCAGTGAGGCAGGGGGCAGGGGTGAGCAGTACTTC. Encoded protein: CASSEAGGRGEQYF.

CDR3 sequence (DNA): TGTGCCAGCTCACCTACTAGCGCCCGGCCCAATGAGCAGTTCTTC. Its protein product is CASSPTSARPNEQFF. The chain has TRBV18 and TRBJ2-1; 7 bases fit TRBD2. This CDR3 comprises 15 residues. The J segment lost 6 bases and the V segment lost 3 bases, leaving 8 bases of the junction unmatched. The germline V gene has CDR1 KGHSH and CDR2 LQKENI. Combining the CDR3 with reference TRBV18 and TRBJ2-1 gives the whole variable domain NAGVMQNPRHLVRRRGQEARLRCSPMKGHSHVYWYRQLPEEGLKFMVYLQKENIIDESGMPKERFSAEFPKEGPSILRIQQVVRGDSAAYFCASSPTSARPNEQFFGPGTRLTVL.

The genes are TRBV19 and TRBJ1-2, with 9 bases that match TRBD1. V trimming: 0 bases; J trimming: 4 bases; junction bases outside the gene matches: 12. This CDR3 is 18 amino acids long. Germline assignment: CDR1 LNHDA and CDR2 SQIVND (reference sequence). For the CDR3, the DNA is TGTGCCAGTAGTATAGAGCCGGGACAGGGCCTAACCGTCTATGGCTACACCTTC. Its translation is CASSIEPGQGLTVYGYTF.

This clone was counted between two and nine times. CDR3 amino acids: CASSLVPTGPLNTEAFF. CDR3 nucleotide sequence: TGTGCCAGCAGCTTGGTACCGACAGGGCCCCTGAACACTGAAGCTTTCTTT. This chain uses TRBV5-4 with TRBJ1-1; TRBD1 matches at 7 bases. Trimming took 0 bases from V and 0 from J; bases not matched to a gene: 8. Germline-derived CDR1 and CDR2 are SGHNT and YYREEE (reference sequence). This CDR3 has 17 residues.

In its sample, this clone was seen a few times. The V call is TRBV18, the J call TRBJ1-5, with 10 bases aligning to TRBD1. Looked up from germline, CDR1 is KGHSH and CDR2 is LQKENI. V shed 4 bases and J 12 bases; nucleotides not matched to a gene: 15. This CDR3 has 16 residues. DNA for the CDR3: TGTGCCAGCTCACTATCCCGGGACAGGGGAGGAATGCTCCAGCATTTT. Amino acid sequence: CASSLSRDRGGMLQHF.

The V and J genes are TRBV30 and TRBJ1-2; 8 nucleotides agree with TRBD1. The length of the CDR3 is 14 residues. The ends lost 2 bases at V and 7 bases at J; junction bases unmatched: 9. Germline CDR1 reads GTSNPN; CDR2 reads SVGIG (reference sequence). The CDR3 DNA reads TGTGCCTGGAGTCCAGGACAGGGAATGGGTGGCTACACCTTC. As protein: CAWSPGQGMGGYTF.

The CDR3 reads CASSLTPGLAGGMDTQYF. In nucleotides, the CDR3 is TGTGCCAGCTCACTTACACCGGGACTAGCGGGAGGTATGGATACGCAGTATTTT. This chain connects TRBV18 to TRBJ2-3; 15 bases map to TRBD2. Germline lookup yields CDR1 KGHSH and CDR2 LQKENI. The CDR3 length is 18 residues. Losses at the gene ends were 4 bases for V and 6 bases for J; bases not matched to a gene: 11.

The genes are TRBV2 and TRBJ1-2, with TRBD1 as a possible D gene (6 bases). Germline CDR1 is SNHLY and CDR2 is FYNNEI. The germline V and J ends were trimmed by 3 bases and 7 bases, with 18 bases remaining between them. CDR3 size: 15 residues. CDR3 sequence reads: CASSEQGPARGGYTF. CDR3 DNA sequence: TGTGCCAGCAGTGAGCAGGGACCAGCCAGGGGTGGCTACACCTTC. Filled out from reference TRBV2 and TRBJ1-2, the complete variable domain reads EPEVTQTPSHQVTQMGQEVILRCVPISNHLYFYWYRQILGQKVEFLVSFYNNEISEKSEIFDDQFSVERPDGSNFTLKIRSTKLEDSAMYFCASSEQGPARGGYTFGSGTRLTVV.

The chain joins TRBV30 to TRBJ1-3; 10 nucleotides match TRBD1. In germline, CDR1 is GTSNPN, CDR2 SVGIG (reference sequence). Trimming took 5 bases from V and 3 from J; bases not matched to a gene: 7. The CDR3 has 15 amino acids. The CDR3 sequence is CAWGWTGGGGNTIYF. DNA for the CDR3: TGTGCCTGGGGTTGGACAGGGGGTGGTGGAAACACCATATATTTT.

The V and J genes are TRBV2 and TRBJ1-1; TRBD1 matches at 7 bases. V lost 6 bases to trimming and J lost 2 bases; unmatched junction nucleotides: 6. In germline, CDR1 is SNHLY, CDR2 FYNNEI. This CDR3 spans 14 amino acids. The CDR3: CASRDRDSNTEAFF. DNA of the CDR3: TGTGCCAGCAGGGACCGGGACAGTAACACTGAAGCTTTCTTT.

This clone was counted ten times or more. The chain is built from TRBV30 and TRBJ2-1; a possible D gene is TRBD2 (5 bases). The germline CDR1 and CDR2 sequences are GTSNPN and SVGIG (reference sequence). The CDR3 extends over 11 amino acids. V shed 1 base and J shed 7 bases, with 5 bases lying between them. CDR3 sequence (DNA): TGTGCCTGGAGTGCGGGGAATGAGCAGTTCTTC. The encoded protein is CAWSAGNEQFF.

The J gene is TRBJ2-3, the V gene TRBV5-6; 13 bases match TRBD2. The CDR3 extends over 16 amino acids. Germline loops: CDR1 SGHDT, CDR2 YYEEEE. Trimming removed 4 bases from V and 7 bases from J; junction bases left unmatched: 9. CDR3 bases: TGTGCCAGCAGCCTAGAGGGGACTAGCGGGACGAATACGCAGTATTTT. This translates into CASSLEGTSGTNTQYF.

The CDR3 sequence is CASRRNLLTGELFF. CDR3 nucleotide sequence: TGTGCCAGCCGCAGGAACCTCCTCACCGGGGAGCTGTTTTTT. This chain joins TRBV7-2 and TRBJ2-2; no reliable D call. The CDR3 has 14 residues. Trimming removed 8 bases at V and 4 bases at J, with 14 bases between. The V gene's germline CDR1 is SGHTA and CDR2 FQGNSA. Variable domain in full (rest from reference TRBV7-2 and TRBJ2-2): GAGVSQSPSNKVTEKGKDVELRCDPISGHTALYWYRQSLGQGLEFLIYFQGNSAPDKSGLPSDRFSAERTGGSVSTLTIQRTQQEDSAVYLCASRRNLLTGELFFGEGSRLTVL.

The rearrangement uses TRBV6-5 and TRBJ1-1; D gene uncertain. In germline, CDR1 is MNHEY, CDR2 SVGAGI. Trimming pared 9 bases from V and 1 base from J, leaving 6 bases between. The CDR3 contains 11 residues. CDR3 loop: CARSGNTEAFF. The CDR3 coding sequence is TGTGCCAGATCGGGGAACACTGAAGCTTTCTTT.

V is TRBV7-2 and J is TRBJ2-1; TRBD1 matches at 7 bases. The CDR3 is made up of 14 amino acids. Germline loops: CDR1 SGHTA, CDR2 FQGNSA. Trimming removed 1 base from V and 7 bases from J; junction bases left unmatched: 4. The CDR3 DNA reads TGTGCCAGCAGCTTAGTGGGACAGAAGAATGAGCAGTTCTTC. This gives the protein CASSLVGQKNEQFF.

This clone was recorded once. The chain has TRBV14 and TRBJ1-4, with 8 nucleotides matching TRBD1. The CDR3 length is 15 residues. The germline CDR1 and CDR2 sequences are SGHDN and FVKESK. V trimming: 6 bases; J trimming: 4 bases; junction bases outside the gene matches: 7. CDR3 sequence reads: CASSPWTGINEKLFF. DNA for the CDR3: TGTGCCAGCAGTCCATGGACAGGGATTAATGAAAAACTGTTTTTT. The full variable domain, completed using reference TRBV14 and TRBJ1-4, is EAGVTQFPSHSVIEKGQTVTLRCDPISGHDNLYWYRRVMGKEIKFLLHFVKESKQDESGMPNNRFLAERTGGTYSTLKVQPAELEDSGVYFCASSPWTGINEKLFFGSGTQLSVL.